This section outlines one T cell receptor beta chain sequence together with its context. This CDR3 has 15 amino acids. Per germline, CDR1 SNHLY and CDR2 FYNNEI. V trimming: 4 bases; J trimming: 7 bases; junction bases outside the gene matches: 11. According to the study, genomic DNA was the template for TCR beta VDJ and CDR3 profiling. TCRdb analysed the reads with MiXCR anew, one entry per CDR3 protein. The sample has tens of thousands of distinct CDR3 sequences; 45% to 60% are singletons. These data belong to a study of CD8+CD57+ T cells in acquired aplastic anemia. Study information: Isolated CD4+ and CD8+ cells, once sorted, yielded DNA averaging around 3 ug.

The sequenced sample was sorted CD4+, CD8+, or CD8+CD57+ T cells (not recorded which) from PBMCs. This sequence joins TRBV2 and TRBJ2-3, with TRBD1 matching over 7 bases. The origin of this receptor is a human donor in good health, serving as a control. The CDR3 sequence: CASSALRQGAYTQYF. CDR3 nucleotide sequence: TGTGCCAGCAGTGCCCTTAGACAGGGCGCCTATACGCAGTATTTT.